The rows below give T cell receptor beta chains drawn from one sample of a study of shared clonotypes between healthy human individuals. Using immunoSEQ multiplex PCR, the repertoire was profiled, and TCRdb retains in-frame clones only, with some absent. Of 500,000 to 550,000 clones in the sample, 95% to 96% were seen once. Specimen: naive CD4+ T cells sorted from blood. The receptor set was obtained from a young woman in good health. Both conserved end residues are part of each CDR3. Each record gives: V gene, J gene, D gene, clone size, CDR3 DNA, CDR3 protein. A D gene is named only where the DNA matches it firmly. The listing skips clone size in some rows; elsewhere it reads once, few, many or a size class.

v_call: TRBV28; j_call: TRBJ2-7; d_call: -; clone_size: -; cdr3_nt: TGTGCCAGCAGTTTCTACAGGGACTACGAGCAGTACTTC; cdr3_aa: CASSFYRDYEQYF
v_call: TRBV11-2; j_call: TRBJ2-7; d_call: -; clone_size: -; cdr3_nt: TGTGCCAGCGTCAGGGGGGACAGCCTCTCCTACGAGCAGTACTTC; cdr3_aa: CASVRGDSLSYEQYF
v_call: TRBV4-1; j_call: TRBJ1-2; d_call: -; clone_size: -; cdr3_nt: TGCGCCAGCAGCGAAGATCCCCCATGGGTAGGGTATGGCTACACCTTC; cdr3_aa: CASSEDPPWVGYGYTF
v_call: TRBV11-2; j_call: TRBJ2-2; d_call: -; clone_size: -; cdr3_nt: TGTGCCAGCAGTACTATCAGGACAGACACCGGGGAGCTGTTTTTT; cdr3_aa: CASSTIRTDTGELFF
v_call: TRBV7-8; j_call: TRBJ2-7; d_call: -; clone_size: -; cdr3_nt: TGTGCCAGCAGCTCCCCGGGGGAGGCCGAGCAGTACTTC; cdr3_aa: CASSSPGEAEQYF
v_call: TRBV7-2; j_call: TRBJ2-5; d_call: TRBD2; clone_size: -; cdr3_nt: TGTGCCAGCAGTGCCCAACCTCCCCGACTAGCGGGAGTGGAGACCCAGTACTTC; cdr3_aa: CASSAQPPRLAGVETQYF
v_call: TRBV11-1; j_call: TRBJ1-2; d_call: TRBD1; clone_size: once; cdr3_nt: TGTGCCAGCAGCTACGGACAGGGTGTCGGCTACACCTTC; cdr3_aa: CASSYGQGVGYTF
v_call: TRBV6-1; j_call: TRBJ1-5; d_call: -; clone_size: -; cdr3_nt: TGTGCCAGCAGTGAGGGCAGGGGCCGCGGTTCGCCCCAGCATTTT; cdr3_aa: CASSEGRGRGSPQHF
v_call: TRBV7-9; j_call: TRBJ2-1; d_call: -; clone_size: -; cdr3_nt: TGTGCCAGCAGCTTCGAAACATACAGAAAACAAATCCCCTACAATGAGCAGTTCTTC; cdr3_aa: CASSFETYRKQIPYNEQFF
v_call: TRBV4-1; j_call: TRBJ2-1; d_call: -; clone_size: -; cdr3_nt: TGCGCCAGCAGCAGGTCTGGGGGTTACAATGAGCAGTTCTTC; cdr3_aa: CASSRSGGYNEQFF
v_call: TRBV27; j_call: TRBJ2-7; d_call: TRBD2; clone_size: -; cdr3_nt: TGTGCCAGCAGTTTCCGGCTAGCGGGAGGATTCTACGAGCAGTACTTC; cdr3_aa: CASSFRLAGGFYEQYF
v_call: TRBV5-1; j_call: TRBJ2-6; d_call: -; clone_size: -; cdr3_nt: TGCGCCAGCAGCTCTATACTGGACTCTGGGGCCAACGTCCTGACTTTC; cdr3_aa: CASSSILDSGANVLTF
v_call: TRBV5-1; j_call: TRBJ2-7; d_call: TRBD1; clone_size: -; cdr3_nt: TGCGCCAGCAACCGGGACAGGGGTGAGAAGCAGTACTTC; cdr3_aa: CASNRDRGEKQYF
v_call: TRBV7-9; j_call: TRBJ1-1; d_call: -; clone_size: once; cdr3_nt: TGTGCCAGCAGTTCCTTACGGGGTGGCACTGAAGCTTTCTTT; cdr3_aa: CASSSLRGGTEAFF
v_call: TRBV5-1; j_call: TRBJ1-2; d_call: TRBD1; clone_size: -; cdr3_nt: TGCGCCAGCAGCTCCCGGGACAGGGCCCTCGGCTACACCTTC; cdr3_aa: CASSSRDRALGYTF
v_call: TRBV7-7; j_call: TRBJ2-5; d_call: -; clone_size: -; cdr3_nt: TGTGCCAGCAGCTCCCGGGCCGGACTGATCCAAGAGACCCAGTACTTC; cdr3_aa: CASSSRAGLIQETQYF
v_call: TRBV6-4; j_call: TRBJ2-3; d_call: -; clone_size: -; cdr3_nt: TGTGCCAGCAGTGCAAATAGTCCTAGCACAGATACGCAGTATTTT; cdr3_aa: CASSANSPSTDTQYF
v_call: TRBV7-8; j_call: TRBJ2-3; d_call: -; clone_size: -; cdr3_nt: TGTGCCAGCAGCTTAATTCGCCTCGTGCGCACAGATACGCAGTATTTT; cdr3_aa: CASSLIRLVRTDTQYF
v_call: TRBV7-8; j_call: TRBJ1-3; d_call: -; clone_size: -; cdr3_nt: TGTGCCAGCAGCTTAGCGGGCAGGCCGGGCCTTGGAAACACCATATATTTT; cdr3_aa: CASSLAGRPGLGNTIYF
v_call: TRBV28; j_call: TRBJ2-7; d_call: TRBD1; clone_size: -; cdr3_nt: TGTGCCAGCAGTTTTCCCCGGGACAGGGCCTACGAGCAGTACTTC; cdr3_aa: CASSFPRDRAYEQYF
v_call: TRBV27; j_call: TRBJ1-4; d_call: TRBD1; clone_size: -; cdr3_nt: TGTGCCAGCAGTTTCCAGACAGGGGGGGCTGAAAAACTGTTTTTT; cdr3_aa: CASSFQTGGAEKLFF
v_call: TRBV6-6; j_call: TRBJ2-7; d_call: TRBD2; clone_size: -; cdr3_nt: TGTGCCAGCAGCCCAACTAGCGGGAGCTACGAGCAGTACTTC; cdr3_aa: CASSPTSGSYEQYF
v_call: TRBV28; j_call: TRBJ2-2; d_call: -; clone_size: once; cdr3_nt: TGTGCCAGCAGCAGGACGCGGCTCCGAGGTCCCGGGGAGCTGTTTTTT; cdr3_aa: CASSRTRLRGPGELFF
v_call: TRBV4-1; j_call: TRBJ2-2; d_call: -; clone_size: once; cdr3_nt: TGCGCCAGCAGCCCGCAGAGGTCGGGAGTTGAGACCACCGGGGAGCTGTTTTTT; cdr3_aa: CASSPQRSGVETTGELFF
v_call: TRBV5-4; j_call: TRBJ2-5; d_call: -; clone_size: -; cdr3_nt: TGTGCCAGCAGCTTGTTTTCGTCCCAAGAGACCCAGTACTTC; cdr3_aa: CASSLFSSQETQYF
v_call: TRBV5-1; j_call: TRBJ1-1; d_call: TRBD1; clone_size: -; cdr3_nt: TGCGCCAGCAGCTTGTCAGGGGGGGCGAACACTGAAGCTTTCTTT; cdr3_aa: CASSLSGGANTEAFF
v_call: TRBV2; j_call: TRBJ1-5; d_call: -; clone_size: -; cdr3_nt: TGTGCCAGCGCCCGTTTAGTATTGCCCCAGCATTTT; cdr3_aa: CASARLVLPQHF
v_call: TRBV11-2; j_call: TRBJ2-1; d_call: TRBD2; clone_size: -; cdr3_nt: TGTGCCAGCAGCCTGCGGGAGGGGCAGTTCTTC; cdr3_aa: CASSLREGQFF
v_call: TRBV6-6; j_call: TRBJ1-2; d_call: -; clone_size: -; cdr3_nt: TGTGCCAGCAGCCTACGCCGGGACACCTACTATGGCTACACCTTC; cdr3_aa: CASSLRRDTYYGYTF
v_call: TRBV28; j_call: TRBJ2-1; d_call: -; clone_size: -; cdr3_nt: TGTGCCAGCAAGAGCACACCAGGGAGCTCCTACAATGAGCAGTTCTTC; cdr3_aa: CASKSTPGSSYNEQFF
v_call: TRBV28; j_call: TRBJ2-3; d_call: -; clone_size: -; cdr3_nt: TGTGCCAGCCAAGTCGGGAGCTTAATGGATACGCAGTATTTT; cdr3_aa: CASQVGSLMDTQYF
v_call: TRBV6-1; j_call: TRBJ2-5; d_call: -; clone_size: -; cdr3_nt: TGTGCCAGCAGTTGGCACCGGGACTACCAAGAGACCCAGTACTTC; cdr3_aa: CASSWHRDYQETQYF
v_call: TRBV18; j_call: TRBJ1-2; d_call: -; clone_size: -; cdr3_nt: TGTGCCAGCTCACCCACTGCAGGGTTGGGATCCCCCTATGGCTACACCTTC; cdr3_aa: CASSPTAGLGSPYGYTF
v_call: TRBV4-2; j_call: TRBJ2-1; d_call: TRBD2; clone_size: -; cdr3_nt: TGTGCCAGCAGCCAAGCTTCAGCGGCGGGAGAGGTGCAGTTCTTC; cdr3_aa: CASSQASAAGEVQFF
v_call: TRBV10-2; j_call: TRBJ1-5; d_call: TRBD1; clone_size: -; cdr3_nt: TGCGCCACCACACCGGGACAGGGGAATCAGCCCCAGCATTTT; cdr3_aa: CATTPGQGNQPQHF
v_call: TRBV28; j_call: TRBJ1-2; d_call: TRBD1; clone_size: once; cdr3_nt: TGTGCCAGCACCGCCGCTGGACAGGATCATGGCTACACCTTC; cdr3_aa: CASTAAGQDHGYTF
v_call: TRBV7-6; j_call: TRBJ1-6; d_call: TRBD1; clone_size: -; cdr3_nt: TGTGCCAGCAGCCGGGAGACAGGGAGCTCACCCCTCCACTTT; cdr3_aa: CASSRETGSSPLHF
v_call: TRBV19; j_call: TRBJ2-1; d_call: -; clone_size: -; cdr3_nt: TGTGCCAGTGGAGGATTAAGCTCCTACAATGAGCAGTTCTTC; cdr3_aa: CASGGLSSYNEQFF
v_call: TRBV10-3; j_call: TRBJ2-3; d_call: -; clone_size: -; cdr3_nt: TGTGCCATCAGTGAATCACGGGATATGGGCACAGATACGCAGTATTTT; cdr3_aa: CAISESRDMGTDTQYF
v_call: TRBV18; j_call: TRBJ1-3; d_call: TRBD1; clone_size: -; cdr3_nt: TGTGCCAGCTCACCAGAGGCAGGGGGAGGCGGAAACACCATATATTTT; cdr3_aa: CASSPEAGGGGNTIYF
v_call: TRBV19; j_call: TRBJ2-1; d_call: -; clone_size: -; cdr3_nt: TGTGCCAGTAGTGGCAGGTTGGTATACAATGAGCAGTTCTTC; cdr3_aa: CASSGRLVYNEQFF
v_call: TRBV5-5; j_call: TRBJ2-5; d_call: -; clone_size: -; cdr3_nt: TGTGCCAGCAGCCTTATACACCAAGAGACCCAGTACTTC; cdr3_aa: CASSLIHQETQYF
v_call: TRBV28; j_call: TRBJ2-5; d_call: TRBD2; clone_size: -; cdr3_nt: TGTGCCAGCAGCTCTTCTGGGCTAGCGGGAGGGCTGGAGACCCAGTACTTC; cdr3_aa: CASSSSGLAGGLETQYF
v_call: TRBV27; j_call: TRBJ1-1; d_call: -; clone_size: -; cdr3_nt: TGTGCCAGCAGTTCACAGGGATTTGAAGCTTTCTTT; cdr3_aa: CASSSQGFEAFF
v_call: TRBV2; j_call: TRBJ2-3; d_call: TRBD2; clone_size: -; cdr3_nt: TGTGCCAGCAGTCCGACTAGCGCATACACAGATACGCAGTATTTT; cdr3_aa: CASSPTSAYTDTQYF
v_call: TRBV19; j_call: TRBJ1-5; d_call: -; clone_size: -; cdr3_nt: TGTGCCAGTAGTATAGGCTCGACAGATCGCAATCAGCCCCAGCATTTT; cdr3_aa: CASSIGSTDRNQPQHF
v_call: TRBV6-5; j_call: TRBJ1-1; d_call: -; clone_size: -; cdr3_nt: TGTGCCAGCAGTTCCTTTGGGCGTAGAGGAGCTTTCTTT; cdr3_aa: CASSSFGRRGAFF